The T cell receptor (beta chain) described here comes from a study of T cells in Graves' hyperthyroidism and ophthalmopathy. It was RNA transcripts that yielded the amplified TCR beta CDR3 regions. The HTBI primer set drove a first-round RT-PCR of the TCR CDR3. TCRdb recomputed calls from the multiplex PCR reads with MiXCR, one row per CDR3 protein. The sample lists approximately 410,000 distinct CDR3 sequences, roughly 15% occurring once. The study included ophthalmopathy patients with Clinical Activity Score at least 3, NOSPECS grade at least 4 and duration under 3 months. The CDR3 length is 14 residues. V dropped 6 bases and J dropped 5 bases, with 16 bases sitting between them. The germline V gene encodes CDR1 SGHTA and CDR2 FQGNSA. This clonotype occurred many times.

This rearrangement joins TRBV7-2 to TRBJ2-5, with D possibly being TRBD1 (6 bases). The sequenced sample was blood. This receptor was identified in a man between 18 and 35 years old with Graves' ophthalmopathy. CDR3 protein: CASRSDSNGETQYF. The CDR3 bases are TGTGCCAGCAGATCGGACAGTAACGGGGAGACCCAGTACTTC.